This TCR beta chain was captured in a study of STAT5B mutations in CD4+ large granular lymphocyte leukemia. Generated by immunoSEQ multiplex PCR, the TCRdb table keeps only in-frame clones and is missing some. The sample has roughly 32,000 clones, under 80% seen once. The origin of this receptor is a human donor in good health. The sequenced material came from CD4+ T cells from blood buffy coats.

CDR3 residues: CASSELAGSYYNEQFF. The CDR3 DNA is TGTGCCAGCAGTGAACTAGCGGGATCCTATTACAATGAGCAGTTCTTC. The rearrangement joins TRBV6-1 to TRBJ2-1; 9 bases agree with TRBD2. CDR1 is MNHNS and CDR2 is SASEGT in the germline V gene. V lost 2 bases to trimming and J lost 4 bases; unmatched junction nucleotides: 6. The CDR3 has 16 amino acids.